A single sample gave rise to the 32 T cell receptor beta chains below, sequenced in a study of response to subunit inactivated influenza vaccine. MiXCR, applied by TCRdb to the RT-PCR reads, yields one record per CDR3 protein. Of under 800,000 distinct CDR3 sequences in the sample, approximately 15% were seen once. This specimen consisted of PBMCs from blood, obtained about 14 days before vaccination. The receptors shown here come from a man in his fifties or sixties who received an inactivated influenza vaccine.

The chain uses TRBV6-2 or TRBV6-3 and TRBJ2-7; 7 bases fit TRBD2. The J segment lost 1 base and the V segment lost 3 bases, leaving 6 bases of the junction unmatched. The length of the CDR3 is 15 residues. Germline lookup yields CDR1 MNHEY and CDR2 SVGEGT. This chain's CDR3 is CASSYGGRGSYEQYF. Here the CDR3 DNA reads TGTGCCAGCAGTTATGGCGGGAGAGGGTCCTACGAGCAGTACTTC.

This clonotype was recorded a few times. The chain recombines TRBV21-1 with TRBJ2-7. TRBV21-1 constitutes a pseudogene. The CDR3 has 11 residues. The CDR3: CASRSGYEQYF. The CDR3 DNA reads as TGTGCCAGCCGGTCGGGGTACGAGCAGTACTTC.

Only a few counts were recorded for this clonotype. This chain connects TRBV20-1 to TRBJ1-6; D is perhaps TRBD1 (6 bases). Trimming pared 5 bases from V and 10 bases from J, leaving 15 bases between. Germline loops: CDR1 DFQATT, CDR2 SNEGSKA (reference sequence). The length of the CDR3 is 13 residues. The CDR3 protein is CSARDIQTSPLHF. The DNA for the CDR3 is TGCAGTGCTCGGGACATCCAGACCTCACCCCTCCACTTT.

This clonotype was observed a few times. This rearrangement joins TRBV12-5 to TRBJ2-1; perhaps TRBD1 as D (6 bases). The CDR3 covers 15 residues. The V end was cut by 1 base, the J end by 0 bases, with 7 bases between. Germline V gene data show CDR1 as LGHNT and CDR2 as FRNRAP. The CDR3, as DNA: TGTGCTAGTGGTTTGGACAGGGCCTCCTACAATGAGCAGTTCTTC. Protein: CASGLDRASYNEQFF.

The chain links TRBV25-1 to TRBJ1-2; D is ambiguous. Trimming took off 0 bases at V and 14 bases at J, with 13 bases between the two ends. The CDR3 consists of 12 residues. The germline V gene has CDR1 MGHDK and CDR2 SYGVNS. This chain's CDR3 is CASSEYLSEPTF. CDR3 DNA: TGTGCCAGCAGTGAATACTTGAGCGAGCCTACCTTC.

This chain joins TRBV18 and TRBJ2-5; D could derive from TRBD1 or TRBD2 (6 bases each). Germline V gene data show CDR1 as KGHSH and CDR2 as LQKENI. The CDR3 has 15 residues. V gave up 6 bases and J gave up 2 bases, with 16 bases separating them. CDR3 residues: CASSRYGGDQETQYF. The CDR3 DNA follows: TGTGCCAGCTCTCGCTACGGGGGCGATCAAGAGACCCAGTACTTC.

In its sample, this clonotype was seen a few times. This chain connects TRBV7-2 to TRBJ2-7; no reliable D call. CDR1 and CDR2 (germline): SGHTA, FQGNSA. This CDR3 is built from 12 residues. Between the trimmed V and J ends, which lost 5 bases and 3 bases, there was a span of 8 bases. The CDR3, as DNA: TGTGCCAGCAGCGAAGACCACTACGAGCAGTACTTC. This sequence encodes CASSEDHYEQYF.

The CDR3 nucleotides read TGTGCCAGCAGCTTAGTGGGACTAGCGGGAGAGGAGCAGTTCTTC. Its translation: CASSLVGLAGEEQFF. The gene calls are TRBV11-2 and TRBJ2-1; 14 bases fit TRBD2. This CDR3 is 15 amino acids long. Trimming took 1 base from V and 10 from J; bases not matched to a gene: 3. Germline CDR1 reads SGHAT; CDR2 reads FQNNGV.

The genes are TRBV6-2 or TRBV6-3 and TRBJ2-1, with a tentative D call TRBD1 (5 bases). Trimming shortened V by 3 bases and J by 6 bases, and 12 bases separated the two germline ends. The CDR3 length is 14 residues. Germline V gene lookup returns CDR1 MNHEY and CDR2 SVGEGT. CDR3 sequence: CASSYTGESNEQFF. CDR3 DNA: TGTGCCAGCAGTTATACAGGCGAGAGCAATGAGCAGTTCTTC.

This clonotype was seen a few times. The J gene is TRBJ1-2, the V gene TRBV25-1, with a possible D match to TRBD1 (6 bases). CDR1 MGHDK and CDR2 SYGVNS come from the germline V gene. The CDR3 consists of 11 residues. Trimming removed 11 bases at V and 7 bases at J, with 14 bases between. The CDR3 here is CAVQGVSGYTF. The CDR3 nucleotides read TGTGCCGTACAGGGAGTCTCTGGCTACACCTTC.

V usage is TRBV20-1 and J usage is TRBJ1-6; maybe TRBD1 (5 bases). Germline loops: CDR1 DFQATT, CDR2 SNEGSKA (reference sequence). V was trimmed by 0 bases and J by 0 bases, leaving 12 bases between them. The CDR3 totals 17 residues. Here the CDR3 reads CSARDRGSSSYNSPLHF. The CDR3 DNA sequence: TGCAGTGCTAGAGATAGGGGCAGCAGCTCCTATAATTCACCCCTCCACTTT.

This clonotype has just a few counts. V and J are TRBV29-1 and TRBJ1-2; TRBD1 aligns across 9 bases. This CDR3 has 13 amino acids. Germline V gene lookup returns CDR1 SQVTM and CDR2 ANQGSEA. V shed 6 bases and J 6 bases; nucleotides not matched to a gene: 8. The CDR3: CSVDTGQGNGYTF. In nucleotides, the CDR3 is TGCAGCGTGGATACGGGACAGGGCAATGGCTACACCTTC.

This clonotype was seen ten or more times. V gene TRBV3-1 combines with J gene TRBJ2-7, with 8 nucleotides matching TRBD2. Germline CDR1 LGHDT, CDR2 YNNKEL (reference sequence). The CDR3 has 16 residues. V dropped 0 bases and J dropped 9; count of bases not matched to a gene: 13. DNA of the CDR3: TGTGCCAGCAGCCAAGATCTAGCGGGTGCGATCCGGGGGCAGTACTTC. It specifies CASSQDLAGAIRGQYF.

The V call is TRBV20-1, the J call TRBJ2-7; TRBD2 matches 13 bases. Germline V gene lookup returns CDR1 DFQATT and CDR2 SNEGSKA (reference sequence). The trim removed 2 bases at V and 4 bases at J, leaving 5 bases unmatched. This CDR3 contains 15 residues. The CDR3 sequence is CSARRTSGSRYEQYF. In DNA, the CDR3 is TGCAGTGCTAGACGGACTAGCGGGAGCAGGTACGAGCAGTACTTC.

The chain links TRBV24-1 to TRBJ2-1; TRBD1 might be the D (5 bases). The V end lost 0 bases, the J end lost 8 bases, and 16 bases lay between the germline ends. Germline CDR1 is KGHDR and CDR2 is SFDVKD. This CDR3 has 16 residues. CDR3 sequence: CATSDLAVSQGHEQFF. DNA for the CDR3: TGTGCCACCAGTGATTTGGCGGTTTCCCAGGGTCATGAGCAGTTCTTC.

This chain connects TRBV4-3 to TRBJ2-1, with TRBD2 matching 11 bases. Germline trimming cut 0 bases from V and 8 bases from J; bases unmatched to any gene: 9. The CDR3 extends over 17 amino acids. Germline CDR1 is LGHNA and CDR2 is YSLEER. The chain's CDR3 is CASSQDPASGRLDEQFF. DNA for the CDR3: TGCGCCAGCAGCCAAGATCCGGCTAGCGGGAGGTTAGATGAGCAGTTCTTC.

The sample holds many counts of this clonotype. DNA of the CDR3: TGTGCCAGCAGCCAAGATATACTCCAAGAGACCCAGTACTTC. This gives the protein CASSQDILQETQYF. The chain joins TRBV4-2 to TRBJ2-5; D unresolved. V shed 0 bases and J shed 1 base, with 6 bases lying between them. CDR1 and CDR2 (germline): LGHNA, YNFKEQ. CDR3 size: 14 residues.

In this sample, this clonotype turned up a few times. J is TRBJ2-7 and V is TRBV4-3; D is unresolved. Trimming removed 1 base from V and 2 bases from J, with 12 bases in between. The CDR3 has 15 amino acids. The germline CDR1 and CDR2 sequences are LGHNA and YSLEER. The CDR3 nucleotides are TGCGCCAGCAGCCAAGTTAGGCTAGGCACCTACGAGCAGTACTTC. Its protein is CASSQVRLGTYEQYF.

This clonotype was recorded many times. V and J are TRBV28 and TRBJ1-6; the D is unclear. The CDR3 runs 12 residues. Germline CDR1 MDHEN, CDR2 SYDVKM. The germline V and J ends were trimmed by 3 bases and 12 bases, with 9 bases remaining between them. The DNA for the CDR3 is TGTGCCAGCAGTTTGCCGGGTTTACCCCTCCACTTT. It yields the protein CASSLPGLPLHF.

The chain couples TRBV7-9 to TRBJ2-3, with D possibly being TRBD2 (6 bases). Trimming pared 5 bases from V and 4 bases from J, leaving 13 bases between. The CDR3 extends over 14 amino acids. CDR1 is SEHNR and CDR2 is FQNEAQ in the germline V gene (reference sequence). In nucleotides, the CDR3 is TGTGCCAGCAGCCTCCGGCGGGGACCAGATACGCAGTATTTT. Protein: CASSLRRGPDTQYF.

This clonotype was seen more than once but under ten times. J is TRBJ2-5 and V is TRBV12-3 or TRBV12-4; 14 nucleotides match TRBD2. V lost 9 bases to trimming and J lost 4 bases; unmatched junction nucleotides: 10. The CDR3 is 16 amino acids. CDR3 region: CASTGRLAGGPETQYF. DNA for the CDR3: TGTGCCAGTACAGGGAGACTAGCGGGAGGGCCAGAGACCCAGTACTTC.

In its sample, this clonotype was seen a few times. The genes are TRBV4-3 and TRBJ2-3; TRBD2 agrees at 10 bases. V lost 4 bases and J lost 3; bases outside the gene matches: 10. CDR1 and CDR2 from the germline V gene are LGHNA and YSLEER. The CDR3 runs 17 residues. Here the CDR3 reads CASSPASAGGPTDTQYF. In DNA form, the CDR3 reads TGCGCCAGCAGCCCGGCCTCAGCGGGAGGGCCGACAGATACGCAGTATTTT.

There are a few counts of this clonotype. The V call is TRBV15, the J call TRBJ2-6, with D unclear. The CDR3 is made up of 13 amino acids. Germline-derived CDR1 and CDR2 are LNHNV and YYDKDF (reference sequence). Trimming took off 1 base at V and 10 bases at J, with 8 bases between the two ends. CDR3 DNA: TGTGCCACCAGCAGAGCCAATCAGAACGTCCTGACTTTC. The encoded protein is CATSRANQNVLTF.

This clonotype showed up many times. V gene TRBV4-3 combines with J gene TRBJ2-3, with 13 bases lining up with TRBD2. The CDR3 runs to 17 residues. J lost 6 bases, V lost 3 bases, and 9 bases had no gene match. Germline V gene lookup returns CDR1 LGHNA and CDR2 YSLEER. For the CDR3, the DNA is TGCGCCAGCAGCCATCCCGGGACTAGCGGGAAGTTGGATACGCAGTATTTT. Protein: CASSHPGTSGKLDTQYF.

This clonotype has a count of ten or more. The chain couples TRBV2 to TRBJ1-4, with no clear D. This CDR3 contains 13 residues. The V end was cut by 6 bases, the J end by 8 bases, with 13 bases between. Per germline, CDR1 SNHLY and CDR2 FYNNEI. CDR3 sequence reads: CASRGLQGEKLFF. The CDR3 DNA reads TGTGCCAGCAGAGGATTACAAGGGGAAAAACTGTTTTTT.

This clonotype was seen only once. The V call is TRBV20-1, the J call TRBJ2-7; 11 bases map to TRBD2. Trimming at V came to 3 bases and at J to 0 bases, leaving 7 bases not matched to a gene. Germline CDR1 is DFQATT and CDR2 is SNEGSKA (reference sequence). The CDR3 has 16 amino acids. The CDR3 here is CSASPLTSGVSYEQYF. The DNA of the CDR3 is TGCAGTGCTAGCCCCCTGACTAGCGGGGTCTCCTACGAGCAGTACTTC.

The genes are TRBV19 and TRBJ1-2; 7 bases are shared with TRBD1. Trimming removed 9 bases from V and 2 bases from J; junction bases left unmatched: 15. The CDR3 spans 16 residues. Germline assignment: CDR1 LNHDA and CDR2 SQIVND (reference sequence). CDR3 in amino acids: CASTPRGTDSNYGYTF. The DNA for the CDR3 is TGTGCCAGCACCCCCAGGGGGACAGACTCGAACTATGGCTACACCTTC.

This clonotype was seen a handful of times. The V gene is TRBV5-4, the J gene TRBJ2-1; 13 nucleotides align to TRBD2. V trimming: 6 bases; J trimming: 0 bases; junction bases outside the gene matches: 21. Per the germline V gene, CDR1 is SGHNT and CDR2 is YYREEE (reference sequence). The CDR3 extends over 22 amino acids. CDR3 amino acids: CASTGGIGTSGTHPSSYNEQFF. CDR3 nucleotides: TGTGCCAGCACTGGCGGGATCGGGACTAGCGGGACCCACCCGAGCTCCTACAATGAGCAGTTCTTC.

This clonotype has only a few counts. The chain combines TRBV24-1 with TRBJ2-7; the match to TRBD1 covers 7 bases. V shed 2 bases and J 2 bases; nucleotides not matched to a gene: 11. Per the germline V gene, CDR1 is KGHDR and CDR2 is SFDVKD. This CDR3 has 17 amino acids. CDR3 nucleotides: TGTGCCACCAGTGATTACTATGGACAGGAGCCTGCCTACGAGCAGTACTTC. Its translation is CATSDYYGQEPAYEQYF.

This clonotype has ten or more counts. The genes are TRBV28 and TRBJ1-6, with a tentative D call TRBD1 (5 bases). CDR1 is MDHEN and CDR2 is SYDVKM in the germline V gene. This CDR3 is built from 12 residues. V was clipped by 2 bases and J by 13 bases, with 9 bases between them. CDR3 DNA sequence: TGTGCCAGCAGTTTAGTTGGGGCTCCCCTCCACTTT. Translation: CASSLVGAPLHF.

The table lists this clonotype with a few counts. The CDR3 sequence: CASSLEWPTGYNEQFF. The CDR3 DNA reads as TGTGCCAGCAGTTTAGAGTGGCCGACAGGGTACAATGAGCAGTTCTTC. V usage is TRBV12-3 or TRBV12-4 and J usage is TRBJ2-1, with TRBD1 matching over 7 bases. J gave up 4 bases and V 1 base, and 7 bases lay outside the gene matches. The CDR3 totals 16 residues.

The V gene is TRBV7-9, the J gene TRBJ2-2, with D maybe TRBD1 (5 bases). The CDR3 covers 15 residues. The V gene lost 6 bases and the J gene lost 4 bases, with 15 bases spanning the gap. Germline CDR1 and CDR2: SEHNR and FQNEAQ (reference sequence). The CDR3 DNA follows: TGTGCCAGCAGTCCCACCAGGGTTTCCACCGGGGAGCTGTTTTTT. Translating it yields CASSPTRVSTGELFF. The complete variable domain, with remaining parts taken from reference TRBV7-9 and TRBJ2-2, reads DTGVSQNPRHKITKRGQNVTFRCDPISEHNRLYWYRQTLGQGPEFLTYFQNEAQLEKSRLLSDRFSAERPKGSFSTLEIQRTEQGDSAMYLCASSPTRVSTGELFFGEGSRLTVL.